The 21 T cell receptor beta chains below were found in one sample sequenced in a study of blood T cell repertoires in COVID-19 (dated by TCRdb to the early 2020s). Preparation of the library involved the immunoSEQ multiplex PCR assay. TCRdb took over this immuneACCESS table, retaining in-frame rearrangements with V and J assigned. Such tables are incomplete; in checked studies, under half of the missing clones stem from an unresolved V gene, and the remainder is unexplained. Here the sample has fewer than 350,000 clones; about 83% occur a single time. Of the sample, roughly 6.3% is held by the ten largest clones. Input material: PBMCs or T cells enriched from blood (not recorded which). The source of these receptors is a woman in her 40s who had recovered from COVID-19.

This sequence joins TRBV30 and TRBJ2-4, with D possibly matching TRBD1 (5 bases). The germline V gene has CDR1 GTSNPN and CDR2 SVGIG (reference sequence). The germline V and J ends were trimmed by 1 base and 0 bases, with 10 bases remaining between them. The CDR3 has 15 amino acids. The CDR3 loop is CAWSEGFVAKNIQYF. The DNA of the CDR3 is TGTGCCTGGAGTGAGGGGTTCGTAGCCAAAAACATTCAGTACTTC. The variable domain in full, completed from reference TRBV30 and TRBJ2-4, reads SQTIHQWPATLVQPVGSPLSLECTVEGTSNPNLYWYRQAAGRGLQLLFYSVGIGQISSEVPQNLSASRPQDRQFILSSKKLLLSDSGFYLCAWSEGFVAKNIQYFGAGTRLSVL.

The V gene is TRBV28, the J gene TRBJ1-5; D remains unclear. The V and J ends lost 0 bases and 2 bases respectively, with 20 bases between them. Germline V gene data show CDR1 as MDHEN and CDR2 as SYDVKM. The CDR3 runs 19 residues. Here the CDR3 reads CASSLWIGVRPGGNQPQHF. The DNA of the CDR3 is TGTGCCAGCAGTTTATGGATAGGAGTTCGACCGGGAGGCAATCAGCCCCAGCATTTT.

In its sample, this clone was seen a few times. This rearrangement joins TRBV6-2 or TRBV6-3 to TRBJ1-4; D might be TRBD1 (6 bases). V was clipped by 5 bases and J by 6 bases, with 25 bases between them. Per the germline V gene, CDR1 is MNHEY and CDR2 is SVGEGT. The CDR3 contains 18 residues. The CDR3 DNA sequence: TGTGCCAGCAGTATGTACAGGACCCTCAAAAAGGGGGATGAAAAACTGTTTTTT. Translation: CASSMYRTLKKGDEKLFF.

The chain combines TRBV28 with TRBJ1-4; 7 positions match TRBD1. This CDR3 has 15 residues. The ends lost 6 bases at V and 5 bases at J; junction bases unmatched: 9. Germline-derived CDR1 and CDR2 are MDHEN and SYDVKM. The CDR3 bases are TGTGCCAGCAGGACTCCTTGGGACAGCAATGAAAAACTGTTTTTT. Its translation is CASRTPWDSNEKLFF. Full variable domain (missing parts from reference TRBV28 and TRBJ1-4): DVKVTQSSRYLVKRTGEKVFLECVQDMDHENMFWYRQDPGLGLRLIYFSYDVKMKEKGDIPEGYSVSREKKERFSLILESASTNQTSMYLCASRTPWDSNEKLFFGSGTQLSVL.

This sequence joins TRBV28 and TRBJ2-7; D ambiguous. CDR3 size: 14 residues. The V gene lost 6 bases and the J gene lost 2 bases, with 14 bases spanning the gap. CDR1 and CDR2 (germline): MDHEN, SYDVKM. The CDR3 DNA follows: TGTGCCAGCAGGGTTCGGTCGCCTACCTACGAGCAGTACTTC. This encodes CASRVRSPTYEQYF.

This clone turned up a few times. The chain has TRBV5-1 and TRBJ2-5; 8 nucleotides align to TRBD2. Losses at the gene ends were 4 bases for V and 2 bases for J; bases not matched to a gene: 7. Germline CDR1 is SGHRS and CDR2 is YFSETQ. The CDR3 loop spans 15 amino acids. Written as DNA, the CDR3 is TGCGCCAGCAGCCGAAGGGCGGGGGGACAAGAGACCCAGTACTTC. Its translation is CASSRRAGGQETQYF. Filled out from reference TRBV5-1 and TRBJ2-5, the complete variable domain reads KAGVTQTPRYLIKTRGQQVTLSCSPISGHRSVSWYQQTPGQGLQFLFEYFSETQRNKGNFPGRFSGRQFSNSRSEMNVSTLELGDSALYLCASSRRAGGQETQYFGPGTRLLVL.

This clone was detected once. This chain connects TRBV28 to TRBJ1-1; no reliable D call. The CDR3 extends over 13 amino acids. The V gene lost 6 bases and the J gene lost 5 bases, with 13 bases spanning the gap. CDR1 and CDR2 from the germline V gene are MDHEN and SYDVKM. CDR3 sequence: CASSPIRWTEAFF. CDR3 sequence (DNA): TGTGCCAGCAGCCCAATCCGGTGGACTGAAGCTTTCTTT.

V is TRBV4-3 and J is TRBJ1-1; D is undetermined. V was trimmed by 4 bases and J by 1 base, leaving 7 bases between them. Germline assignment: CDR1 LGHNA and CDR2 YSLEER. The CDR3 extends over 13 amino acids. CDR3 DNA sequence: TGCGCCAGCAGCCCCGGGGAGAACACTGAAGCTTTCTTT. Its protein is CASSPGENTEAFF.

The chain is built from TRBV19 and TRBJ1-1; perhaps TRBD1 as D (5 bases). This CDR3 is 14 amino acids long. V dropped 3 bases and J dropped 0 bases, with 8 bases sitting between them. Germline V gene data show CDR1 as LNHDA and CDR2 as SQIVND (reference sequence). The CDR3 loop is CASSMGHMNTEAFF. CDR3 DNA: TGTGCCAGTAGTATGGGGCACATGAACACTGAAGCTTTCTTT.

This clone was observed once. The CDR3: CASSFFSGPTYEQYF. CDR3 sequence (DNA): TGTGCCAGCAGTTTCTTTAGCGGACCAACCTACGAGCAGTACTTC. The chain recombines TRBV28 with TRBJ2-7, with D perhaps TRBD2 (6 bases). The CDR3 length is 15 residues. The germline CDR1 and CDR2 sequences are MDHEN and SYDVKM. Trimming removed 3 bases at V and 2 bases at J, with 14 bases between.

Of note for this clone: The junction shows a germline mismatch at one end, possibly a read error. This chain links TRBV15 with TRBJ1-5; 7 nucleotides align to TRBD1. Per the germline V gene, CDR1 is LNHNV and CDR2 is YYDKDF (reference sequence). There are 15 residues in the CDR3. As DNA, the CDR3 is TGCGCCACCAGTGTACAGGGGACTCTCAATCAGCCCCAGCATTTT. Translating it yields CATSVQGTLNQPQHF.

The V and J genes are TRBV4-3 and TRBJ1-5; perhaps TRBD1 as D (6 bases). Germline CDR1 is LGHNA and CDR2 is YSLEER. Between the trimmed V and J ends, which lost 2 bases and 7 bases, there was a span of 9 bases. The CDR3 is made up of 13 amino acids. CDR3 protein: CASSQNREQPQHF. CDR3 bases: TGCGCCAGCAGCCAAAACAGGGAACAGCCCCAGCATTTT.

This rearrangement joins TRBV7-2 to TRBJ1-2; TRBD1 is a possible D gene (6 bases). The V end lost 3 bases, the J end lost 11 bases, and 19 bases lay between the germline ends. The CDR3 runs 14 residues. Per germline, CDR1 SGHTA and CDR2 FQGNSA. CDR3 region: CASSFLDRSRGYTF. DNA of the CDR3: TGTGCCAGCAGCTTCCTAGACAGGTCCCGTGGTTACACCTTC.

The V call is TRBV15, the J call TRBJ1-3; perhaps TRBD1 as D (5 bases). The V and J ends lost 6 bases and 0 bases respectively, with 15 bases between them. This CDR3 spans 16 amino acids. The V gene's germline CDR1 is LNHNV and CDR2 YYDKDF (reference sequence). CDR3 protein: CATSSQQAASGNTIYF. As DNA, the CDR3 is TGTGCCACCAGTAGCCAACAGGCAGCCTCTGGAAACACCATATATTTT.

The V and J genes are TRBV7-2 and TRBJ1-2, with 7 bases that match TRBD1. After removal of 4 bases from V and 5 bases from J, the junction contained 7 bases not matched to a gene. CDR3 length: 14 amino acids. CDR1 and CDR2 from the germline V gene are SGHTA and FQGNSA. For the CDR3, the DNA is TGTGCCAGCAGCTCGACCGGGACAGATTATGGCTACACCTTC. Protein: CASSSTGTDYGYTF.

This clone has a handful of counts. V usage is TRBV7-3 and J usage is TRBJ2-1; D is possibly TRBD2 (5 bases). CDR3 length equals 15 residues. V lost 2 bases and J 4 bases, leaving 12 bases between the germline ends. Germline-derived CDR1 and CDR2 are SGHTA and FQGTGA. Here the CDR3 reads CASSLEGVGYNEQFF. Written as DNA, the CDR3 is TGTGCCAGCAGCTTAGAGGGAGTAGGATACAATGAGCAGTTCTTC.

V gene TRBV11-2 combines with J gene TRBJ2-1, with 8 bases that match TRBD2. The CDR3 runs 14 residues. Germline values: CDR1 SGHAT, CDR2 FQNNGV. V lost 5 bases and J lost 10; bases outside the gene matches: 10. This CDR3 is CASSTRAGATEQFF. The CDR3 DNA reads TGTGCCAGCAGCACCCGAGCGGGAGCAACGGAGCAGTTCTTC.

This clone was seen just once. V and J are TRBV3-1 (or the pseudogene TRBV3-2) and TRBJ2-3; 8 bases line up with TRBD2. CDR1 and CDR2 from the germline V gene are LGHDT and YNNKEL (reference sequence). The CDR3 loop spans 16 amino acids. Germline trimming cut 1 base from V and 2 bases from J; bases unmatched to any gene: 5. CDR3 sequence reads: CASSQVGSGDTDTQYF. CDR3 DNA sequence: TGTGCCAGCAGCCAAGTGGGTAGCGGGGACACAGATACGCAGTATTTT.

The CDR3 region is CASSFPGQGFTGANVLTF. CDR3 nucleotide sequence: TGCGCCAGCAGCTTTCCAGGACAGGGCTTCACTGGGGCCAACGTCCTGACTTTC. This chain connects TRBV5-1 to TRBJ2-6; TRBD1 matches at 8 bases. CDR1 and CDR2 (germline): SGHRS, YFSETQ. The CDR3 sequence is 18 residues long. V was pared by 2 bases and J by 2 bases, with 9 bases of the junction left unmatched. Full variable domain (outside the CDR3, taken from reference TRBV5-1 and TRBJ2-6): KAGVTQTPRYLIKTRGQQVTLSCSPISGHRSVSWYQQTPGQGLQFLFEYFSETQRNKGNFPGRFSGRQFSNSRSEMNVSTLELGDSALYLCASSFPGQGFTGANVLTFGAGSRLTVL.

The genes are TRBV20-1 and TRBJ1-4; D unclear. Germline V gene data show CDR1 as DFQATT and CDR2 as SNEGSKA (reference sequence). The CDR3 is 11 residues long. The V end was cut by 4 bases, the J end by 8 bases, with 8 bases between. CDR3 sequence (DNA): TGCAGTGCTAAGAGCGTGGAAAAACTGTTTTTT. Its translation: CSAKSVEKLFF.

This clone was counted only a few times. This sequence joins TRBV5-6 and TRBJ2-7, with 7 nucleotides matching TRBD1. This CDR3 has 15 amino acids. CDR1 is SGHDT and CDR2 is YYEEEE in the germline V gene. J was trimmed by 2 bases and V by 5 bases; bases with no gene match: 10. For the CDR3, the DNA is TGTGCCAGCAGGGGTTTGAGGGGGCGAACCTACGAGCAGTACTTC. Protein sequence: CASRGLRGRTYEQYF.